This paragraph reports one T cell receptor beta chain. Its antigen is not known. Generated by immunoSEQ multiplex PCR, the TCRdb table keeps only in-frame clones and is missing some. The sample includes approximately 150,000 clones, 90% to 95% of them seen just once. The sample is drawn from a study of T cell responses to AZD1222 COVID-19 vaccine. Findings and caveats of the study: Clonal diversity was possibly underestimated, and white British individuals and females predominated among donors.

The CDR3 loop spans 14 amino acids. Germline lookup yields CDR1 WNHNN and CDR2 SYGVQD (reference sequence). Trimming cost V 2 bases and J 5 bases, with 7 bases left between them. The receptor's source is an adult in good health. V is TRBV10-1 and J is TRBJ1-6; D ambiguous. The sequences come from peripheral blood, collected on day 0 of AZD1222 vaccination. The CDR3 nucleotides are TGCGCCAGCAGTGAGCTAACGGATAATTCACCCCTCCACTTT. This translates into CASSELTDNSPLHF.